The 14 T cell receptor beta chains below all came from one sample that was sequenced in a study of beta chain features in type 1 diabetes. The whole isolated RNA underwent reverse transcription, so sequencing captured expressed TCRB transcripts. The method was immunoSEQ multiplex PCR; TCRdb's version includes in-frame clones alone and lacks a portion of them. The sample gives some 60,000 clones, roughly 60% of which show up once; 2% to 2.5% is in the top ten. Sequenced input: Tregs from blood. The receptors were gathered from a young woman in good health.

The chain joins TRBV5-1 to TRBJ1-1, with D tentatively TRBD1 (5 bases). The CDR3 is 13 amino acids. Germline loops: CDR1 SGHRS, CDR2 YFSETQ. Trimming cost V 2 bases and J 5 bases, with 10 bases left between them. DNA for the CDR3: TGCGCCAGCAGCTTCCAGACAGTTACTGAAGCTTTCTTT. This codes for CASSFQTVTEAFF. The variable domain in full, with the rest retrieved from reference TRBV5-1 and TRBJ1-1, is KAGVTQTPRYLIKTRGQQVTLSCSPISGHRSVSWYQQTPGQGLQFLFEYFSETQRNKGNFPGRFSGRQFSNSRSEMNVSTLELGDSALYLCASSFQTVTEAFFGQGTRLTVV.

DNA of the CDR3: TGTGCCAGTAGTATAGAAAGCGGGGTTAAGTTCTTC. It yields the protein CASSIESGVKFF. The gene calls are TRBV19 and TRBJ2-1; 7 bases align to TRBD2. CDR1 LNHDA and CDR2 SQIVND come from the germline V gene (reference sequence). The CDR3 runs 12 residues. V lost 0 bases to trimming and J lost 14 bases; unmatched junction nucleotides: 4.

This chain uses TRBV29-1 with TRBJ2-3, with 8 nucleotides matching TRBD1. The V segment lost 5 bases and the J segment 4 bases; nucleotides outside the gene matches: 11. Per germline, CDR1 SQVTM and CDR2 ANQGSEA. The length of the CDR3 is 15 residues. This chain's CDR3 is CSVPPRQGAADTQYF. CDR3 nucleotide sequence: TGCAGCGTTCCTCCCCGGCAGGGGGCTGCAGATACGCAGTATTTT.

This clone showed up just a few times. The chain has TRBV7-2 and TRBJ2-3, with TRBD2 identical over 10 bases. The CDR3 is 18 amino acids. Germline V gene data show CDR1 as SGHTA and CDR2 as FQGNSA. Trimming took 1 base from V and 3 from J; bases not matched to a gene: 10. CDR3 sequence reads: CASSLGPRSGRGTDTQYF. CDR3 bases: TGTGCCAGCAGCTTAGGGCCTCGCAGCGGGAGGGGGACAGATACGCAGTATTTT.

The chain combines TRBV7-8 with TRBJ2-1; 13 bases fit TRBD2. The CDR3 is 18 residues long. Trimming removed 6 bases from V and 0 bases from J; junction bases left unmatched: 8. Germline V gene data show CDR1 as SGHVS and CDR2 as FQNEAQ. The DNA of the CDR3 is TGTGCCAGCAGGCCGGGACTAGCGGGGTCAAGCTCCTACAATGAGCAGTTCTTC. Protein product: CASRPGLAGSSSYNEQFF.

The chain has TRBV5-1 and TRBJ2-5; a weak D match, TRBD1 (6 bases). The CDR3 contains 14 residues. Germline lookup yields CDR1 SGHRS and CDR2 YFSETQ. V lost 0 bases and J 4 bases, leaving 10 bases between the germline ends. This chain's CDR3 is CASSLVTGGETQYF. CDR3 sequence (DNA): TGCGCCAGCAGCTTGGTGACAGGCGGAGAGACCCAGTACTTC.

This chain joins TRBV2 and TRBJ2-7, with 10 bases lining up with TRBD2. Trimming took 6 bases from V and 3 from J; bases not matched to a gene: 5. This CDR3 has 14 amino acids. Germline lookup yields CDR1 SNHLY and CDR2 FYNNEI. CDR3 sequence reads: CASRSSGGLYEQYF. Written as DNA, the CDR3 is TGTGCCAGCAGGTCTAGCGGGGGCCTCTACGAGCAGTACTTC.

The rearrangement links TRBV5-5 to TRBJ2-1, with a possible D match to TRBD2 (6 bases). Germline-derived CDR1 and CDR2 are SGHKS and YYEKEE (reference sequence). Between the trimmed V and J ends, which lost 7 bases and 7 bases, there was a span of 18 bases. The CDR3 has 14 amino acids. As DNA, the CDR3 is TGTGCCAGCTCTCGGGGGAATGTCTTAAATGAGCAGTTCTTC. This gives the protein CASSRGNVLNEQFF.

The rearrangement uses TRBV6-6 and TRBJ2-7; D not certain. Between the trimmed V and J ends, which lost 7 bases and 3 bases, there was a span of 13 bases. The CDR3 sequence is 13 residues long. From germline, CDR1 is MNHNY and CDR2 SVGAGI (reference sequence). The CDR3 coding sequence is TGTGCCAGCATGATAGACACCGTCTACGAGCAGTACTTC. This codes for CASMIDTVYEQYF.

This clone was seen more than once but under ten times. The chain is built from TRBV5-1 and TRBJ2-4; 7 bases match TRBD1. Germline loops: CDR1 SGHRS, CDR2 YFSETQ. The CDR3 consists of 16 residues. Trimming cost V 4 bases and J 3 bases; bases outside gene matches: 10. For the CDR3, the DNA is TGCGCCAGCAGCCAGGGGACAGCCCTTGGCAAAAACATTCAGTACTTC. Amino acids: CASSQGTALGKNIQYF. Drawing the rest from reference TRBV5-1 and TRBJ2-4, the complete variable domain is KAGVTQTPRYLIKTRGQQVTLSCSPISGHRSVSWYQQTPGQGLQFLFEYFSETQRNKGNFPGRFSGRQFSNSRSEMNVSTLELGDSALYLCASSQGTALGKNIQYFGAGTRLSVL.

The CDR3 nucleotides are TGTGCCAGCAGTGAATATTTCAGCTCCTACGAGCAGTACTTC. Residues: CASSEYFSSYEQYF. This rearrangement joins TRBV6-1 to TRBJ2-7; D unclear. The CDR3 covers 14 residues. Between the trimmed V and J ends, which lost 2 bases and 0 bases, there was a span of 8 bases. Per the germline V gene, CDR1 is MNHNS and CDR2 is SASEGT.

A word on this clone: One end of the junction varies from germline; a read error may be responsible. The chain combines TRBV7-7 with TRBJ2-1, with TRBD2 matching 10 bases. This CDR3 has 16 amino acids. Per the germline V gene, CDR1 is SSHAT and CDR2 is FNYEAQ (reference sequence). The CDR3 is CASSLYSGGFTNEQFF. CDR3 sequence (DNA): TGTGCTAGCAGCTTATATAGCGGGGGGTTCACTAATGAGCAGTTCTTC.

This rearrangement joins TRBV5-1 to TRBJ2-3; D is uncertain. V gave up 0 bases and J gave up 4 bases, with 18 bases separating them. CDR1 SGHRS and CDR2 YFSETQ come from the germline V gene. The CDR3 extends over 17 amino acids. The CDR3 protein is CASSLALMSEPADTQYF. The DNA for the CDR3 is TGCGCCAGCAGCTTGGCCCTTATGAGCGAGCCGGCAGATACGCAGTATTTT.

Only a few counts were recorded for this clone. The V call is TRBV19, the J call TRBJ2-5; D possibly corresponds to TRBD2 (5 bases). The end of the DNA is better explained by TRBJ2-7, so the J call may be wrong. Germline V gene data show CDR1 as LNHDA and CDR2 as SQIVND (reference sequence). The CDR3 is 15 residues long. The CDR3 nucleotides are TGTGCCAGTAGTATTTTTAGTGGAGGCGCCTCCGAGCAGTACTTC. Protein product: CASSIFSGGASEQYF.